This T cell receptor beta chain appears in the sequencing data of a study of siplizumab effects on memory and regulatory T cells. Findings and limits, study-wide: Alloreactive sequences tracing back to unstimulated CD4+ memory cells fell significantly with siplizumab.

Losses at the gene ends were 2 bases for V and 8 bases for J; bases not matched to a gene: 5. The CDR3 totals 14 residues. The germline V gene encodes CDR1 MNHEY and CDR2 SVGAGI. TCRdb's table, derived via immunoSEQ multiplex PCR, lists solely in-frame clones and lacks some. The sample gives about 75,000 clones, roughly 93% of which show up once; 5% is in the top ten. As for this clone: The antigen remains undetermined.

The receptor's source is a human donor in good health. The sequenced sample was CD8+ T cells sorted from blood. The chain carries TRBV6-5 and TRBJ2-1, with 8 nucleotides matching TRBD2. As DNA, the CDR3 is TGTGCCAGCAGTTACCCCGGAGCGGGGGATGAGCAGTTCTTC. Encoded protein: CASSYPGAGDEQFF.